These T cell receptor beta chains were read from a single sample in a study of human T cells and chemical hapten exposure. Via MiXCR, TCRdb re-called the RACE reads, giving one row per CDR3 protein. The sample holds roughly 380,000 distinct CDR3 sequences, about 6% seen once. The sample here was whole blood, taken in connection with sensitization to the hapten diphenylcyclopropenone (DPC). Receptors originate from a woman younger than 35 with alopecia areata. Some clones in this sample may be carry-over from other donors' samples. Both conserved end residues are part of each CDR3.

j_call: TRBJ2-7; v_call: TRBV6-5; cdr3_aa: CASSSSQGRMNEQYF
j_call: TRBJ1-5; v_call: TRBV15; cdr3_aa: CATSRGAGLNQPQHF
j_call: TRBJ1-2; v_call: TRBV6-2/TRBV6-3; cdr3_aa: CASSYTQDSPALYGYTF
j_call: TRBJ2-3; v_call: TRBV20-1; cdr3_aa: CSAPTSGSTDTQYF
j_call: TRBJ1-2; v_call: TRBV5-1; cdr3_aa: CASSLSGVDGYTF
j_call: TRBJ1-2; v_call: TRBV20-1; cdr3_aa: CSASSRGDYGYTF
j_call: TRBJ2-1; v_call: TRBV7-9; cdr3_aa: CASSQNIRRDRMYNEQFF
j_call: TRBJ2-7; v_call: TRBV20-1; cdr3_aa: CSARVVTSYEQYF
j_call: TRBJ1-5; v_call: TRBV12-3/TRBV12-4; cdr3_aa: CATRSGNQPQHF
j_call: TRBJ1-1; v_call: TRBV3-1; cdr3_aa: CASSQGGDTEAFF
j_call: TRBJ1-2; v_call: TRBV10-3; cdr3_aa: CAITGAQGPLNYGYTF